This T cell receptor beta chain was captured by sequencing in a study of T cell responses to AZD1222 COVID-19 vaccine. TCRdb's copy holds only in-frame clones and misses some; the assay was immunoSEQ multiplex PCR. The repertoire has under 140,000 clones, roughly 92% of them found once; the top ten carry 2% to 3%. Second-dose schedules of about 4 or about 12 weeks were combined. Unmatched junction bases numbered 6, after V lost 4 bases and J lost 4 bases. Germline CDR1 SEHNR, CDR2 FQNEAQ (reference sequence). The CDR3 loop spans 14 amino acids. Study conclusions and caveats: The number of AZD1222 recipients seropositive at baseline was only five or six. Once two AZD1222 doses were given, Spike-specific TCR breadth and depth went up. In a largely white British group with more females than males, clonal diversity was possibly underestimated.

The table lists this clone with a count of one. Its antigen is not identified. The receptor's source is an adult who received the AZD1222 COVID-19 vaccine. This chain joins TRBV7-9 and TRBJ1-2; 7 bases are shared with TRBD1. The starting material was peripheral blood, obtained 28 days after the second AZD1222 dose. The CDR3 DNA reads TGTGCCAGCAGCTCGGGAGGGACAGTCTATGGCTACACCTTC. The encoded protein is CASSSGGTVYGYTF.